A selection of T cell receptor beta chains follows, all from one sample in a study of T-cell memory formation after mild COVID-19. Via MiXCR, TCRdb re-called the 5' RACE reads, giving one row per CDR3 protein. The sample records fewer than 200,000 distinct CDR3 sequences, around 18% being singletons. The sequenced sample was PBMCs or a T cell subset sorted from them (not recorded which). These receptors were obtained from a man aged 18 to 30 who had mild COVID-19 (a few samples of this study predate the infection). Cell type and time point are not known. CDR3s include the opening cysteine and the closing phenylalanine or tryptophan. The D gene is left open where the match is weak. For some rows the clone size is stated as once, few or many, or as a class when expanded; others skip it.

clone_size	v_call	d_call	cdr3_length	j_call	cdr3_nt	cdr3_aa
few	TRBV5-6	NA	15	TRBJ2-2	TGTGCCAGCAGCATTCCGCCGGGGGCCACCGGGGAGCTGTTTTTT	CASSIPPGATGELFF
NA	TRBV28	TRBD1	14	TRBJ1-5	TGTGCCAGCAGCCCTGGGACAGGGGATAAGCCCCAGCATTTT	CASSPGTGDKPQHF
NA	TRBV20-1	NA	14	TRBJ2-1	TGCAGTGCTAGAGAAGTCTCCCGGGGGCCTGTTTTGTTCTTC	CSAREVSRGPVLFF
many	TRBV27	NA	14	TRBJ2-2	TGTGCCAGCAGTTTCCCCGGGGGCACCGGGGAGCTGTTTTTT	CASSFPGGTGELFF
few	TRBV20-1	NA	13	TRBJ1-4	TGCAGTGCTAGGGAGGCTGTGAATGAAAAACTGTTTTTT	CSAREAVNEKLFF
few	TRBV3-1	NA	15	TRBJ1-4	TGTGCCAGCAGCCACGTCGGGGGGAATGGTGAAAAACTGTTTTTT	CASSHVGGNGEKLFF
NA	TRBV7-3	TRBD1	15	TRBJ2-7	TGTGCCAGCAGCCAAAGACAGGGACAGGGCTACGAGCAGTACTTC	CASSQRQGQGYEQYF
NA	TRBV12-5	TRBD1	13	TRBJ1-2	TGTGCTAGTGCCCGAGGACAGGGCTATGGCTACACCTTC	CASARGQGYGYTF
few	TRBV20-1	NA	13	TRBJ1-5	TGCAGTGCTAGTATGCCCGGGGATCAGCCCCAGCATTTT	CSASMPGDQPQHF
few	TRBV2	NA	14	TRBJ2-1	TGTGCCAGCAGTGACAGGAGCTCCTACAATGAGCAGTTCTTC	CASSDRSSYNEQFF
few	TRBV7-2	TRBD2	14	TRBJ2-7	TGTGCCAGCAGCTTAGCGGGGGGGTCCTACGAGCAGTACTTC	CASSLAGGSYEQYF
NA	TRBV10-2	TRBD2	14	TRBJ2-5	TGCGCCAGCAGACTAGCGGGGTACCAAGAGACCCAGTACTTC	CASRLAGYQETQYF
NA	TRBV5-1	TRBD1	16	TRBJ1-1	TGCGCCAGCAGCTCTCGCAGGGGGACCTTAGGCACTGAAGCTTTCTTT	CASSSRRGTLGTEAFF
once	TRBV27	NA	15	TRBJ2-4	TGTGCCAGCACCAACGCCGGGGGCTGGGGGAACATTCAGTACTTC	CASTNAGGWGNIQYF
NA	TRBV4-1	NA	15	TRBJ2-3	TGCGCCAGCAGCCAGGGGACCCTTAACACAGATACGCAGTATTTT	CASSQGTLNTDTQYF
NA	TRBV7-8	NA	12	TRBJ1-2	TGTGCCAGCAGCTTACGCCGGACAGATTACACCTTC	CASSLRRTDYTF
NA	TRBV4-3	NA	14	TRBJ1-2	TGCGCCAGCAGCCAAGAAACGAGGGTTCGGGGCTACACCTTC	CASSQETRVRGYTF
NA	TRBV4-1	TRBD1	16	TRBJ1-3	TGCGCCAGCAGCCACCCAGTGGGACAGGCCCAGAACACCATATATTTT	CASSHPVGQAQNTIYF
few	TRBV6-5	TRBD1	15	TRBJ2-7	TGTGCCAGCAGTTCCCGGACAGGGCCGACCTACGAGCAGTACTTC	CASSSRTGPTYEQYF
NA	TRBV27	NA	14	TRBJ2-5	TGTGCCAGCAGTTTAGCGGCAGGAAAAGAGACCCAGTACTTC	CASSLAAGKETQYF
NA	TRBV2	NA	12	TRBJ1-2	TGTGCCAGCAGTGAACAGGAATATGGCTACACCTTC	CASSEQEYGYTF
few	TRBV3-1	NA	16	TRBJ1-1	TGTGCCAGCAGCTCCCCAGTTAGGGGAAGGAACACTGAAGCTTTCTTT	CASSSPVRGRNTEAFF
NA	TRBV10-3	TRBD2	13	TRBJ2-5	TGTGCCATCAGCACCGGGAGGCAGGAGACCCAGTACTTC	CAISTGRQETQYF
NA	TRBV9	NA	16	TRBJ1-2	TGTGCCAGCAGCGTAGGAGGGGAACAGACAACTATGGGCTACACCTTC	CASSVGGEQTTMGYTF
few	TRBV2	NA	13	TRBJ1-1	TGTGCCAGCAGTGCGAGGGTGAGAAGTAAAGCTTTCTTT	CASSARVRSKAFF
NA	TRBV29-1	NA	12	TRBJ2-3	TGCAGCGTTGGTTTACCGGGGGATACGCAGTATTTT	CSVGLPGDTQYF
NA	TRBV7-3	NA	15	TRBJ2-5	TGTGCCAGCAGCCTGACAATAGATCATCGAGAGACCCAGTACTTC	CASSLTIDHRETQYF
NA	TRBV20-1	NA	14	TRBJ2-3	TGCAGTGCTAACCCTCATCCAGGCACAGATACGCAGTATTTT	CSANPHPGTDTQYF
few	TRBV11-2	NA	14	TRBJ2-5	TGTGCCAGCAGCTTAGATCTTTACAAAGAGACCCAGTACTTC	CASSLDLYKETQYF
NA	TRBV24-1	NA	14	TRBJ1-1	TGTGCCACCAGTGTTGCAGGGAAGAACACTGAAGCTTTCTTT	CATSVAGKNTEAFF
NA	TRBV7-2	NA	17	TRBJ2-1	TGTGCCAGCAGCTCCCTGGGGAGAATCAGCTCCTACAATGAGCAGTTCTTC	CASSSLGRISSYNEQFF
NA	TRBV23-1	NA	15	TRBJ2-7	TGCGCCAGCAGCCCAATCATATACAGGCTCTACGAGCAGTACTTC	CASSPIIYRLYEQYF